The 16 T cell receptor beta chains presented below share a single source sample, sequenced in a study of shared clonotypes between healthy human individuals. Positive CCR7 selection of CD45RO-negative cells yielded the naive CD8 cells, and terminally differentiated effector memory CD45RA+ cells were excluded. Method: immunoSEQ multiplex PCR; TCRdb's copy keeps in-frame clones and lacks some. The sample yields about 580,000 clones, 98% seen once. Sample: naive CD8+ T cells sorted from blood. These receptor sequences come from a young man in good health.

As regards this clone: Other DNA sequences from this sample encode an identical CDR3 as well. The chain joins TRBV6-5 to TRBJ1-1; TRBD1 is a possible D gene (6 bases). The ends were cut back, 2 bases at V and 4 bases at J, with 11 bases in the middle. The CDR3 spans 14 residues. Germline lookup yields CDR1 MNHEY and CDR2 SVGAGI. The CDR3 DNA reads as TGTGCCAGCAGTTACGGTGCAGGGGTCACTGAAGCTTTCTTT. It translates to CASSYGAGVTEAFF.

The rearrangement links TRBV29-1 to TRBJ2-1; D is ambiguous. V was shortened by 1 base and J by 0 bases, with 13 bases between the two germline ends. The CDR3 extends over 16 amino acids. CDR1 and CDR2 (germline): SQVTM, ANQGSEA. The CDR3 region has the DNA TGCAGCGTTGAAGGCACAGAACTCAGCTCCTACAATGAGCAGTTCTTC. Translating it yields CSVEGTELSSYNEQFF.

On this clone: Other DNA sequences from this sample encode an identical CDR3 as well. The chain carries TRBV27 and TRBJ2-7; the match to TRBD2 covers 7 bases. CDR1 is MNHEY and CDR2 is SMNVEV in the germline V gene (reference sequence). V dropped 8 bases and J dropped 5; count of bases not matched to a gene: 3. CDR3 size: 11 residues. CDR3 protein: CASGRANEQYF. CDR3 DNA sequence: TGTGCCAGCGGGAGGGCGAACGAGCAGTACTTC.

The rearrangement uses TRBV7-9 and TRBJ1-5; D gene ambiguous. From germline, CDR1 is SEHNR and CDR2 FQNEAQ (reference sequence). CDR3 length equals 16 residues. Trimming cost V 1 base and J 4 bases, with 14 bases left between them. CDR3 region: CASSLGDRAPNQPQHF. The CDR3 coding sequence is TGTGCCAGCAGCTTAGGCGACCGGGCCCCAAATCAGCCCCAGCATTTT.

The rearrangement uses TRBV6-1 and TRBJ2-7; 9 nucleotides agree with TRBD2. CDR1 MNHNS and CDR2 SASEGT come from the germline V gene. After removal of 7 bases from V and 4 bases from J, the junction contained 8 bases not matched to a gene. The CDR3 is 14 amino acids. The CDR3 region has the DNA TGTGCCAGCACCTTGACTAGCGGTATATACGAGCAGTACTTC. It codes for CASTLTSGIYEQYF.

The chain recombines TRBV2 with TRBJ2-7; 8 bases map to TRBD2. The CDR3 runs 15 residues. Trimming took 3 bases from V and 4 from J; bases not matched to a gene: 8. The germline V gene encodes CDR1 SNHLY and CDR2 FYNNEI. CDR3 sequence: CASSEGLAGTYEQYF. The CDR3 bases are TGTGCCAGCAGTGAGGGTTTAGCGGGAACATACGAGCAGTACTTC. The entire variable domain, with the rest obtained from reference TRBV2 and TRBJ2-7, is as follows: EPEVTQTPSHQVTQMGQEVILRCVPISNHLYFYWYRQILGQKVEFLVSFYNNEISEKSEIFDDQFSVERPDGSNFTLKIRSTKLEDSAMYFCASSEGLAGTYEQYFGPGTRLTVT.

V is TRBV11-2 and J is TRBJ1-5; tentatively, D is TRBD1 (6 bases). Trimming took 3 bases from V and 7 from J, leaving 16 bases between them. Germline V CDR1 and CDR2: SGHAT, FQNNGV. The CDR3 spans 15 residues. In nucleotides, the CDR3 is TGTGCCAGCAGCTTGGGGGACACCCTCGAGCAGCCCCAGCATTTT. This sequence encodes CASSLGDTLEQPQHF.

V is TRBV27 and J is TRBJ2-3; unclear D gene. CDR1 and CDR2 (germline): MNHEY, SMNVEV (reference sequence). There are 14 residues in the CDR3. The V end was cut by 5 bases, the J end by 2 bases, with 11 bases between. This CDR3 reads CASSTVRYTDTQYF. DNA of the CDR3: TGTGCCAGCAGTACCGTTCGATACACAGATACGCAGTATTTT.

V and J are TRBV30 and TRBJ1-3; no clear D gene. CDR1 is GTSNPN and CDR2 is SVGIG in the germline V gene (reference sequence). The CDR3 sequence is 14 residues long. With 2 bases removed from V and 3 bases from J, the gap between germline ends came to 11 bases. This CDR3 is CAWSSLGGGNTIYF. The CDR3 bases are TGTGCCTGGAGTTCCCTGGGAGGTGGAAACACCATATATTTT.

The chain combines TRBV29-1 with TRBJ2-1; maybe TRBD2 (6 bases). The CDR3 covers 15 residues. Germline assignment: CDR1 SQVTM and CDR2 ANQGSEA. V shed 0 bases and J shed 4 bases, with 13 bases lying between them. In nucleotides, the CDR3 is TGCAGCGTTGAAGATCCCTCGCGGGGTTACAATGAGCAGTTCTTC. It codes for CSVEDPSRGYNEQFF.

The count of this clone is one. The chain employs TRBV6-1 and TRBJ1-3; no clear D. This CDR3 is built from 15 residues. Per germline, CDR1 MNHNS and CDR2 SASEGT. Trimming left V 6 bases short and J 0 bases short, with 12 bases between. The CDR3 here is CASRGVGSSGNTIYF. The CDR3 DNA sequence: TGTGCCAGCAGAGGAGTGGGGAGCTCTGGAAACACCATATATTTT.

Regarding this clone: This CDR3 is also generated by other DNA sequences in the sample. The CDR3 spells CASSLMGTDTQYF. CDR3 nucleotides: TGTGCCAGCAGTTTAATGGGCACAGATACGCAGTATTTT. This chain joins TRBV28 and TRBJ2-3; unclear D gene. The CDR3 runs to 13 residues. From germline, CDR1 is MDHEN and CDR2 SYDVKM. V gave up 2 bases and J gave up 1 base, with 4 bases separating them.

J is TRBJ2-7 and V is TRBV27; 8 bases are a match to TRBD1. V trimming: 2 bases; J trimming: 5 bases; junction bases outside the gene matches: 11. Germline V gives CDR1 MNHEY, CDR2 SMNVEV (reference sequence). The CDR3 loop spans 16 amino acids. CDR3 in DNA: TGTGCCAGCAGTTTAGGCCGACAGGGGATCCTCGACGAGCAGTACTTC. This gives the protein CASSLGRQGILDEQYF.

V and J are TRBV4-1 and TRBJ1-1, with D possibly TRBD1 on 5 matching bases. The V and J ends lost 1 base and 7 bases respectively, with 16 bases between them. The germline V gene encodes CDR1 MGHRA and CDR2 YSYEKL. CDR3 length: 15 amino acids. DNA for the CDR3: TGCGCCAGCAGCCAAGTGACAGTTTCTTTGTTTGAAGCTTTCTTT. It yields the protein CASSQVTVSLFEAFF.

This clone occurred once. The rearrangement links TRBV7-9 to TRBJ2-1, with D possibly being TRBD2 (5 bases). Germline V gene sequence: CDR1 SEHNR, CDR2 FQNEAQ (reference sequence). This CDR3 region has 14 residues. The germline V and J ends were trimmed by 2 bases and 3 bases, with 8 bases remaining between them. For the CDR3, the DNA is TGTGCCAGCAGCTTAAGGGCGGGCTACAATGAGCAGTTCTTC. Encoded protein: CASSLRAGYNEQFF. The whole variable domain, filled in from reference TRBV7-9 and TRBJ2-1, reads DTGVSQNPRHKITKRGQNVTFRCDPISEHNRLYWYRQTLGQGPEFLTYFQNEAQLEKSRLLSDRFSAERPKGSFSTLEIQRTEQGDSAMYLCASSLRAGYNEQFFGPGTRLTVL.

CDR3 DNA sequence: TGTGCCAGCAGCTACCCAGAGGTCTACGAGCAGTACTTC. Residues: CASSYPEVYEQYF. V and J are TRBV7-9 and TRBJ2-7, with D uncertain. Germline V gives CDR1 SEHNR, CDR2 FQNEAQ (reference sequence). The V end lost 4 bases, the J end lost 3 bases, and 10 bases lay between the germline ends. The CDR3 is 13 residues long.